The source of this T cell receptor beta chain is a study of a mutant IDH1 vaccine in newly diagnosed glioma. The wider study: Treated patients had a mean age of about 40 years and a sex split that was approximately 62% male and 37.5% female.

Only in-frame clones appear in the TCRdb table, and some are missing; sequencing was by immunoSEQ multiplex PCR. The data show over 45,000 clones, about 92% seen once. A word on this clone: The antigen remains undetermined.

CDR3 size: 13 residues. Germline V gives CDR1 LNHDA, CDR2 SQIVND (reference sequence). Trimming cost V 4 bases and J 1 base, with 4 bases left between them. Time point here: week 35, safety follow-up. Doses comprised 300 ug of mutant IDH1 20-mer peptide each, plus topical imiquimod. The receptor comes from a man aged 45-65 years with glioma. V gene TRBV19 combines with J gene TRBJ2-2; D is uncertain. The source was PBMCs, collected from a glioma patient whose treatment included an IDH1 peptide vaccine. The CDR3 nucleotides read TGTGCCAGTAGTAACTGGAACACCGGGGAGCTGTTTTTT. Translated, it gives CASSNWNTGELFF.